Listed below are T cell receptor beta chains from one sample, sequenced in a study of radiation and T cells in renal cell carcinoma. Sequencing used immunoSEQ multiplex PCR; TCRdb keeps in-frame clones, though not all of them. Of about 130,000 clones listed, 82% are singletons. The sequenced sample was blood, obtained from a patient whose treatment included radiotherapy and nephrectomy. The source is a woman aged 60-75 years with renal cell carcinoma. CDR3s include the opening cysteine and the closing phenylalanine or tryptophan. The D gene is left open where the match is weak. Clone size, where shown, is once, few, many, or a class for clones that have expanded.

TRBD1	TRBV18	TRBJ2-1	.	CASSPYTTGAKNEQFF	TGTGCCAGCTCACCCTATACGACAGGGGCAAAGAATGAGCAGTTCTTC
.	TRBV2	TRBJ2-5	few	CASTRGETQYF	TGTGCCAGCACCAGGGGAGAGACCCAGTACTTC
.	TRBV5-4	TRBJ1-1	.	CASTPAPAGDDTEAFF	TGTGCCAGCACACCCGCCCCAGCGGGGGATGACACTGAAGCTTTCTTT
TRBD2	TRBV7-9	TRBJ2-7	.	CASSAPGLAGFREQYF	TGTGCCAGCAGCGCGCCGGGACTAGCGGGATTTCGCGAGCAGTACTTC
.	TRBV7-9	TRBJ2-3	.	CASSLGKGADTQYF	TGTGCCAGCAGCTTAGGCAAGGGCGCAGATACGCAGTATTTT
.	TRBV6-5	TRBJ1-6	.	CASSYILNSPLHF	TGTGCCAGCAGTTACATTCTCAATTCACCCCTCCACTTT
TRBD1	TRBV28	TRBJ1-2	few	CASRWDSNYGYTF	TGTGCCAGCAGGTGGGACAGCAACTATGGCTACACCTTC
.	TRBV4-3	TRBJ2-1	few	CASSQDRRDYNEQFF	TGCGCCAGCAGCCAAGATCGGAGGGACTACAATGAGCAGTTCTTC
TRBD2	TRBV13	TRBJ2-7	.	CASSLNGGSYEQYF	TGTGCCAGCAGCTTGAACGGGGGGTCCTACGAGCAGTACTTC
.	TRBV6-6	TRBJ1-2	.	CASSHGGNRYGYTF	TGTGCCAGCAGCCACGGGGGGAACCGGTATGGCTACACCTTC
TRBD1	TRBV6-5	TRBJ2-7	.	CASRRDRGYEQYF	TGTGCCAGCAGGCGAGACAGGGGGTATGAGCAGTACTTC
.	TRBV6-6	TRBJ1-2	.	CASSYKGTGGYTF	TGTGCCAGCAGTTACAAGGGGACGGGGGGCTACACCTTC
.	TRBV6-6	TRBJ2-6	.	CASRLTSSGANVLTF	TGTGCCAGCAGACTCACGAGCTCTGGGGCCAACGTCCTGACTTTC
TRBD1	TRBV28	TRBJ1-4	.	CATRRGVNEKLFF	TGTGCCACCCGCAGGGGGGTTAATGAAAAACTGTTTTTT
TRBD1	TRBV19	TRBJ2-7	.	CASSAGQGIGYEQYF	TGTGCCAGTAGTGCTGGACAGGGTATCGGCTACGAGCAGTACTTC
TRBD2	TRBV27	TRBJ2-7	.	CASSLSGGYYEQYF	TGTGCCAGCAGTTTATCGGGGGGGTATTACGAGCAGTACTTC
.	TRBV4-1	TRBJ2-3	once	CASSSRTLTDTQYF	TGCGCCAGCAGCTCCCGGACCCTCACAGATACGCAGTATTTT
.	TRBV7-8	TRBJ1-1	.	CASSLGAVNTEAFF	TGTGCCAGCAGCTTAGGGGCGGTGAACACTGAAGCTTTCTTT
.	TRBV9	TRBJ1-1	medium-sized	CASSPYQGLNTEAFF	TGTGCCAGCAGCCCATATCAGGGGCTGAACACTGAAGCTTTCTTT
.	TRBV7-9	TRBJ1-2	.	CASSLQVSGSRGYTF	TGTGCCAGCAGCCTACAGGTATCGGGGAGCCGGGGCTACACCTTC
.	TRBV7-8	TRBJ1-1	.	CASYRVRGTEAFF	TGTGCCAGCTACAGGGTTAGGGGGACTGAAGCTTTCTTT
.	TRBV2	TRBJ2-1	.	CASREGAAESFNEQFF	TGTGCCAGCAGAGAAGGGGCGGCAGAGAGTTTCAATGAGCAGTTCTTC
.	TRBV5-6	TRBJ2-2	.	CASSLRSGNTGELFF	TGTGCCAGCAGCTTAAGATCAGGGAACACCGGGGAGCTGTTTTTT
.	TRBV7-7	TRBJ2-2	.	CASSSGRLLNTGELFF	TGTGCTAGCAGCTCGGGGAGGCTTCTGAACACCGGGGAGCTGTTTTTT
.	TRBV10-2	TRBJ2-3	.	CASRGTVKSTDTQYF	TGCGCCAGTCGAGGGACCGTAAAGAGCACAGATACGCAGTATTTT
.	TRBV7-8	TRBJ1-5	once	CASSLMSQGGQPQHF	TGTGCCAGCAGCTTAATGAGCCAGGGTGGTCAGCCCCAGCATTTT
.	TRBV2	TRBJ1-3	.	CASSGGLISGNTIYF	TGTGCCAGCAGTGGTGGACTTATCTCTGGAAACACCATATATTTT
TRBD2	TRBV11-1	TRBJ2-7	once	CASSLREGGSWEQYF	TGTGCCAGCAGCTTGCGGGAGGGAGGATCCTGGGAGCAGTACTTC
.	TRBV18	TRBJ2-5	.	CASSPPSAGQETQYF	TGTGCCAGCTCACCACCGTCGGCAGGCCAAGAGACCCAGTACTTC
TRBD2	TRBV6-5	TRBJ2-3	once	CASKRDSTDTQYF	TGTGCCAGTAAGCGGGATAGCACAGATACGCAGTATTTT
.	TRBV19	TRBJ1-2	.	CASSIDGGPNYGYTF	TGTGCCAGTAGTATCGACGGGGGGCCTAACTATGGCTACACCTTC
TRBD1	TRBV7-6	TRBJ2-7	.	CASSPGQGTTYEQYF	TGTGCCAGCAGTCCCGGACAGGGGACTACCTACGAGCAGTACTTC
.	TRBV5-1	TRBJ1-3	.	CASSQSGNTIYF	TGCGCCAGCAGTCAATCTGGAAACACCATATATTTT
TRBD1	TRBV18	TRBJ1-2	.	CASSPRTGMDYGYTF	TGTGCCAGCTCACCACGGACAGGAATGGACTATGGCTACACCTTC
.	TRBV6-5	TRBJ2-7	.	CASSYGTPHYEQYF	TGTGCCAGCAGTTACGGGACACCTCACTACGAGCAGTACTTC
.	TRBV16	TRBJ1-1	few	CASSSSPAQETEAFF	TGTGCCAGCAGCTCGTCCCCAGCCCAAGAGACTGAAGCTTTCTTT
TRBD2	TRBV27	TRBJ2-1	.	CASSFSGSSYNEQFF	TGTGCCAGCAGTTTCAGCGGGAGCTCCTACAATGAGCAGTTCTTC
.	TRBV4-2	TRBJ2-7	.	CASSQDLFYEQYF	TGTGCCAGCAGCCAAGATCTGTTCTACGAGCAGTACTTC
.	TRBV11-2	TRBJ2-4	.	CASSFLGRGRNIQYF	TGTGCCAGCAGCTTTCTCGGCAGGGGTAGAAACATTCAGTACTTC
.	TRBV5-6	TRBJ2-7	.	CASSFHQVPYEQYF	TGTGCCAGCAGCTTTCATCAGGTCCCCTACGAGCAGTACTTC
.	TRBV6-5	TRBJ2-7	.	CASSYYKGSSYEQYF	TGTGCCAGCAGTTACTATAAGGGATCTTCCTACGAGCAGTACTTC
.	TRBV30	TRBJ1-6	.	CAWSTQTDSPLHF	TGTGCCTGGAGTACACAGACCGATTCACCCCTCCACTTT
.	TRBV9	TRBJ2-3	.	CASSARSETSTNTQYF	TGTGCCAGCAGCGCCCGTAGCGAAACTAGCACAAATACGCAGTATTTT
.	TRBV19	TRBJ1-5	.	CASQLGGGNQPQHF	TGTGCCAGTCAGCTAGGGGGAGGCAATCAGCCCCAGCATTTT
.	TRBV19	TRBJ2-2	few	CASMGRGRGVGELFF	TGTGCCAGTATGGGCAGGGGTCGAGGTGTGGGGGAGCTGTTTTTT
.	TRBV30	TRBJ2-5	.	CAWSLTKNLGVQETQYF	TGTGCCTGGAGTCTGACCAAAAACCTCGGGGTCCAAGAGACCCAGTACTTC
TRBD2	TRBV19	TRBJ2-1	few	CASSISGLAKYNEQFF	TGTGCCAGTAGTATATCCGGACTAGCGAAATACAATGAGCAGTTCTTC
TRBD1	TRBV27	TRBJ1-5	.	CASSIDREDQPQHF	TGTGCCAGCAGTATCGACAGGGAAGATCAGCCCCAGCATTTT
TRBD1	TRBV7-2	TRBJ2-5	few	CASSLGGQGTETQYF	TGTGCCAGCAGCTTAGGGGGACAGGGGACCGAGACCCAGTACTTC
.	TRBV11-2	TRBJ2-5	.	CASTAGETQYF	TGTGCCAGCACCGCCGGCGAGACCCAGTACTTC